This record concerns one T cell receptor beta chain sequence. The sample originates from a study of shared clonotypes between healthy human individuals. Naive CD8 populations comprised CD45RO-negative cells positively selected for CCR7, excluding terminally differentiated effector memory CD45RA+ cells. Profiled with immunoSEQ multiplex PCR; TCRdb holds only in-frame clones, not every one. The data contain about 580,000 clones, more than 95% of them seen just once; the ten biggest clones take up 0.3%. The TCR originated in a young man in good health. Material for sequencing was naive CD8+ T cells sorted from blood.

The CDR3 coding sequence is TGTGCCAGCAGTTTCGGAGGGGAAATCAACTATGGCTACACCTTC. Residues: CASSFGGEINYGYTF. The chain is built from TRBV27 and TRBJ1-2, with TRBD1 as a possible D gene (5 bases). From germline, CDR1 is MNHEY and CDR2 SMNVEV (reference sequence). The V gene lost 3 bases and the J gene lost 2 bases, with 13 bases spanning the gap. This CDR3 contains 15 residues.